The 5 T cell receptor beta chains presented below share a single source sample, sequenced in a study of cytomegalovirus exposure and HLA in healthy donors. The study ran its PCR with 60 Vbeta and 13 Jbeta primers. Profiled with immunoSEQ multiplex PCR; TCRdb holds only in-frame clones, not every one. The sample lists 100,000 or so clones; over 60% were seen once. Sequenced sample: PBMCs. The receptor source for this set is a female donor in good health and CMV-seropositive.

The gene calls are TRBV27 and TRBJ1-2; D might be TRBD1 (6 bases). The CDR3 length is 15 residues. Trimming left V 6 bases short and J 4 bases short, with 18 bases between. Germline values: CDR1 MNHEY, CDR2 SMNVEV (reference sequence). The CDR3, as DNA: TGTGCCAGCAGAGGGGGATCGGACAGACGCTATGGCTACACCTTC. Protein sequence: CASRGGSDRRYGYTF.

The chain has TRBV5-6 and TRBJ2-3, with TRBD2 identical over 13 bases. Per germline, CDR1 SGHDT and CDR2 YYEEEE. J gave up 3 bases and V 4 bases, and 5 bases lay outside the gene matches. This CDR3 region has 16 residues. As DNA, the CDR3 is TGTGCCAGCAGCCCCCGACTAGCGGGAGGAACAGATACGCAGTATTTT. Protein sequence: CASSPRLAGGTDTQYF.

J is TRBJ2-5 and V is TRBV9; the match to TRBD2 covers 12 bases. The CDR3 consists of 17 residues. The J segment lost 1 base and the V segment lost 0 bases, leaving 4 bases of the junction unmatched. Germline CDR1 and CDR2: SGDLS and YYNGEE. The CDR3 nucleotides are TGTGCCAGCAGCGTAGACCTAGCGGGGGGGATCCAAGAGACCCAGTACTTC. Translating it yields CASSVDLAGGIQETQYF.

V and J are TRBV19 and TRBJ2-1; TRBD2 aligns across 7 bases. This CDR3 comprises 16 residues. After removal of 3 bases from V and 0 bases from J, the junction contained 5 bases not matched to a gene. Germline lookup yields CDR1 LNHDA and CDR2 SQIVND (reference sequence). CDR3 DNA sequence: TGTGCCAGTAGTATGAGAGCGGGGATCTCCTACAATGAGCAGTTCTTC. Amino acid sequence: CASSMRAGISYNEQFF.

The chain couples TRBV6-5 to TRBJ1-1, with 9 bases matching TRBD1. V shed 8 bases and J 5 bases; nucleotides not matched to a gene: 9. The CDR3 length is 14 residues. Germline V gene data show CDR1 as MNHEY and CDR2 as SVGAGI. The CDR3 protein is CASWTGDTGTEAFF. CDR3 in DNA: TGTGCCAGCTGGACAGGGGACACGGGAACTGAAGCTTTCTTT.